The 27 T cell receptor beta chains presented below share a single source sample, sequenced in a study of patients and donors after allogeneic stem cell transplantation. TCRdb reanalysed the RT-PCR reads using MiXCR and keeps one entry per CDR3 protein. The sample has about 100,000 distinct CDR3 sequences; around 36% are singletons. The sample taken for sequencing was blood, either unsorted or a sorted T cell fraction (not recorded which). The origin of the receptors is a human donor who was either an allogeneic HSCT recipient or a stem cell or donor lymphocyte infusion donor (not recorded which). It is not recorded whose cells these are; they may come from a transplant donor.

This clonotype was found a few times. V usage is TRBV7-3 and J usage is TRBJ2-2; D remains unclear. CDR3 length equals 14 residues. Germline-derived CDR1 and CDR2 are SGHTA and FQGTGA. V shed 5 bases and J shed 0 bases, with 7 bases lying between them. CDR3 sequence reads: CASSGQANTGELFF. CDR3 in DNA: TGTGCCAGCAGCGGGCAGGCGAACACCGGGGAGCTGTTTTTT. The entire variable domain, with the rest obtained from reference TRBV7-3 and TRBJ2-2, is as follows: GAGVSQTPSNKVTEKGKYVELRCDPISGHTALYWYRQSLGQGPEFLIYFQGTGAADDSGLPNDRFFAVRPEGSVSTLKIQRTERGDSAVYLCASSGQANTGELFFGEGSRLTVL.

The rearrangement links TRBV29-1 to TRBJ2-5; unclear D gene. The CDR3 is made up of 12 amino acids. Germline V gene sequence: CDR1 SQVTM, CDR2 ANQGSEA. V was shortened by 2 bases and J by 5 bases, with 9 bases between the two germline ends. The CDR3 spells CSVETRVETQYF. The DNA for the CDR3 is TGCAGCGTTGAAACTCGGGTGGAGACCCAGTACTTC.

This clonotype was found a few times. The chain couples TRBV20-1 to TRBJ1-3; D not resolved. This CDR3 has 15 amino acids. Per germline, CDR1 DFQATT and CDR2 SNEGSKA (reference sequence). The ends were cut back, 4 bases at V and 0 bases at J, with 13 bases in the middle. CDR3 nucleotide sequence: TGCAGTGCTACCCTGGACCCTAGCTCTGGAAACACCATATATTTT. It is translated as CSATLDPSSGNTIYF.

The J gene is TRBJ2-2, the V gene TRBV15; D gene uncertain. The CDR3 sequence is 17 residues long. Trimming took 0 bases from V and 0 from J, leaving 11 bases between them. Germline assignment: CDR1 LNHNV and CDR2 YYDKDF (reference sequence). This CDR3 is CATSRDSLGSNTGELFF. For the CDR3, the DNA is TGTGCCACCAGCAGAGACAGTTTGGGATCGAACACCGGGGAGCTGTTTTTT.

This chain connects TRBV18 to TRBJ1-2; tentative D call: TRBD1 (6 bases). The CDR3 sequence is 14 residues long. Germline values: CDR1 KGHSH, CDR2 LQKENI. Trimming pared 5 bases from V and 6 bases from J, leaving 16 bases between. CDR3 residues: CASSADRTVDGYTF. The CDR3 DNA follows: TGTGCCAGCTCAGCCGACAGGACGGTAGATGGCTACACCTTC.

V and J are TRBV20-1 and TRBJ2-1; no firm D call. The CDR3 has 13 amino acids. Trimming took 2 bases from V and 3 from J, leaving 8 bases between them. Germline loops: CDR1 DFQATT, CDR2 SNEGSKA (reference sequence). The CDR3 spells CSARFENYNEQFF. The CDR3 DNA follows: TGCAGTGCTAGATTCGAAAACTACAATGAGCAGTTCTTC.

The chain uses TRBV12-3 or TRBV12-4 and TRBJ2-1, with 8 bases identical to TRBD2. The CDR3 spans 15 residues. V shed 6 bases, J shed 3 bases, and the junction held 7 bases outside the gene matches. The CDR3 reads CASSPGGGDYNEQFF. CDR3 DNA: TGTGCCAGCAGCCCGGGAGGGGGAGACTACAATGAGCAGTTCTTC.

The chain links TRBV5-1 to TRBJ2-1, with TRBD2 identical over 8 bases. Trimming cost V 2 bases and J 5 bases; bases outside gene matches: 12. CDR3 length equals 17 residues. Looked up from germline, CDR1 is SGHRS and CDR2 is YFSETQ. The CDR3 nucleotides read TGCGCCAGCAGCTTTCGGACTAGCCCAGCATTAGACAATGAGCAGTTCTTC. Translating gives CASSFRTSPALDNEQFF.

This clonotype was picked up many times. The chain links TRBV12-3 or TRBV12-4 to TRBJ1-5; no firm D call. V lost 6 bases, J lost 0 bases, and 15 bases lay in between. There are 16 residues in the CDR3. Written as DNA, the CDR3 is TGTGCCAGCAGCCGTAGCTGGGTGCATAGCAATCAGCCCCAGCATTTT. It specifies CASSRSWVHSNQPQHF.

This clonotype appeared a few times. V and J are TRBV3-1 and TRBJ2-3; maybe TRBD1 (5 bases). V was shortened by 4 bases and J by 4 bases, with 15 bases between the two germline ends. Per the germline V gene, CDR1 is LGHDT and CDR2 is YNNKEL (reference sequence). The CDR3 has 15 amino acids. CDR3 amino acids: CASSLRQGFADTQYF. CDR3 in DNA: TGTGCCAGCAGCCTCCGGCAGGGCTTTGCAGATACGCAGTATTTT.

This chain uses TRBV10-3 with TRBJ2-1, with 8 bases identical to TRBD1. The V gene's germline CDR1 is ENHRY and CDR2 SYGVKD. V shed 3 bases, J shed 7 bases, and the junction held 8 bases outside the gene matches. This CDR3 contains 15 residues. DNA for the CDR3: TGTGCCATCAGTGAAGTCCAGGGGGCGCGGAATGAGCAGTTCTTC. This gives the protein CAISEVQGARNEQFF.

V usage is TRBV6-2 or TRBV6-3 and J usage is TRBJ1-5, with D tentatively TRBD1 (6 bases). CDR1 MNHEY and CDR2 SVGEGT come from the germline V gene. This CDR3 contains 14 residues. The V end was cut by 7 bases, the J end by 4 bases, with 14 bases between. The CDR3 here is CASTIPGVNQPQHF. CDR3 DNA: TGTGCCAGCACCATCCCAGGGGTAAATCAGCCCCAGCATTTT.

J is TRBJ2-7 and V is TRBV20-1, with 9 positions matching TRBD2. The CDR3 spans 13 residues. Germline V gene sequence: CDR1 DFQATT, CDR2 SNEGSKA (reference sequence). With 5 bases clipped from V and 0 bases from J, the junction kept 2 bases outside the gene matches. This CDR3 reads CSAAGGHSYEQYF. The CDR3, as DNA: TGCAGTGCTGCGGGAGGGCACTCCTACGAGCAGTACTTC.

V usage is TRBV9 and J usage is TRBJ2-2, with 9 nucleotides matching TRBD2. The CDR3 contains 16 residues. Germline lookup yields CDR1 SGDLS and CDR2 YYNGEE. Losses at the gene ends were 2 bases for V and 7 bases for J; bases not matched to a gene: 9. This chain's CDR3 is CASSVVAGAFGGELFF. CDR3 DNA: TGTGCCAGCAGCGTGGTAGCGGGAGCGTTCGGCGGGGAGCTGTTTTTT.

This clonotype was seen at least ten times. J is TRBJ1-2 and V is TRBV5-6; a weak D match, TRBD1 (6 bases). There are 13 residues in the CDR3. The V gene lost 3 bases and the J gene lost 6 bases, with 12 bases spanning the gap. In germline, CDR1 is SGHDT, CDR2 YYEEEE. CDR3 amino acids: CASSWTAGNGYTF. CDR3 nucleotide sequence: TGTGCCAGCAGCTGGACAGCTGGAAATGGCTACACCTTC.

The rearrangement joins TRBV4-1 to TRBJ2-3, with D unresolved. Germline V gene data show CDR1 as MGHRA and CDR2 as YSYEKL. V lost 1 base and J lost 1, with 9 bases in between. CDR3 length equals 15 residues. Here the CDR3 reads CASSQVEARTDTQYF. The CDR3 coding sequence is TGCGCCAGCAGCCAAGTAGAAGCTCGCACAGATACGCAGTATTTT.

The chain has TRBV7-2 and TRBJ1-6, with TRBD1 as a possible D gene (6 bases). CDR3 length: 15 residues. Between the trimmed V and J ends, which lost 2 bases and 5 bases, there was a span of 10 bases. The germline CDR1 and CDR2 sequences are SGHTA and FQGNSA. The CDR3, as DNA: TGTGCCAGCAGCTTAACAGGGTGGAATAATTCACCCCTCCACTTT. It is translated as CASSLTGWNNSPLHF.

This clonotype was found many times. This sequence joins TRBV12-3 or TRBV12-4 and TRBJ1-2; 7 bases align to TRBD1. J was trimmed by 8 bases and V by 6 bases; bases with no gene match: 6. The CDR3 length is 12 residues. DNA for the CDR3: TGTGCCAGCAGCCCTGACAGGGACGGCTACACCTTC. This codes for CASSPDRDGYTF.

The genes are TRBV6-5 and TRBJ2-2; tentatively, D is TRBD2 (5 bases). The V end was cut by 4 bases, the J end by 4 bases, with 10 bases between. Germline V CDR1 and CDR2: MNHEY, SVGAGI. This CDR3 contains 14 residues. The CDR3: CASSSLGGTGELFF. DNA for the CDR3: TGTGCCAGCAGTTCACTAGGTGGCACCGGGGAGCTGTTTTTT.

V is TRBV7-9 and J is TRBJ1-1; 7 bases fit TRBD1. After removal of 4 bases from V and 2 bases from J, the junction contained 1 base not matched to a gene. This CDR3 has 13 amino acids. Germline assignment: CDR1 SEHNR and CDR2 FQNEAQ (reference sequence). The CDR3 nucleotides read TGTGCCAGCAGCTGGGACAGAAACACTGAAGCTTTCTTT. Its protein product is CASSWDRNTEAFF.

This clonotype was detected a few times. The DNA for the CDR3 is TGTGCCAGCAGCCCCCAGTCAGGGCGTGATCAGCCCCAGCATTTT. It yields the protein CASSPQSGRDQPQHF. The chain joins TRBV12-3 or TRBV12-4 to TRBJ1-5; possible D gene TRBD1, 5 bases. The CDR3 contains 15 residues. The V end was cut by 6 bases, the J end by 5 bases, with 17 bases between.

This clonotype turned up a few times. The rearrangement joins TRBV5-1 to TRBJ1-2; the D is unclear. Deletions cut 1 base from V and 8 bases from J, with 6 bases between. Germline V gene sequence: CDR1 SGHRS, CDR2 YFSETQ. The CDR3 loop spans 11 amino acids. The CDR3 DNA follows: TGCGCCAGCAGCTTGAACGGCGGCTACACCTTC. This sequence encodes CASSLNGGYTF.

This clonotype showed up just a few times. This chain connects TRBV7-8 to TRBJ2-5, with 13 bases aligning to TRBD2. The CDR3 covers 15 residues. CDR1 is SGHVS, CDR2 FQNEAQ, per germline. J was trimmed by 5 bases and V by 8 bases; bases with no gene match: 8. CDR3: CASRRTSGRWETQYF. CDR3 nucleotide sequence: TGTGCCAGCCGACGGACTAGCGGGAGATGGGAGACCCAGTACTTC.

In this sample, this clonotype turned up a few times. This chain joins TRBV5-5 and TRBJ2-3; D may be TRBD2 (6 bases). V was pared by 2 bases and J by 3 bases, with 16 bases between. CDR3 size: 16 residues. Germline V gene sequence: CDR1 SGHKS, CDR2 YYEKEE (reference sequence). CDR3 nucleotide sequence: TGTGCCAGCAGCTTAGTACGCTGGCGGGATACAGATACGCAGTATTTT. This translates into CASSLVRWRDTDTQYF.

This clonotype has more than one count but fewer than ten. This chain joins TRBV12-3 or TRBV12-4 and TRBJ1-2, with D possibly matching TRBD1 (6 bases). V was cut by 3 bases and J by 7 bases, with 12 bases left in between. There are 13 residues in the CDR3. CDR3 DNA sequence: TGTGCCAGCAGTTTCCGGGGGCTGAGTGGCTACACCTTC. Its protein is CASSFRGLSGYTF.

V gene TRBV4-3 combines with J gene TRBJ2-1, with D perhaps TRBD1 (5 bases). The CDR3 sequence is 14 residues long. Germline-derived CDR1 and CDR2 are LGHNA and YSLEER. The V end was cut by 3 bases, the J end by 7 bases, with 13 bases between. CDR3 in amino acids: CASSHQGLGNEQFF. In DNA form, the CDR3 reads TGCGCCAGCAGCCACCAGGGCTTGGGGAATGAGCAGTTCTTC.

The chain employs TRBV6-5 and TRBJ2-7; TRBD2 aligns across 13 bases. The CDR3 loop spans 14 amino acids. V trimming: 5 bases; J trimming: 5 bases; junction bases outside the gene matches: 3. In germline, CDR1 is MNHEY, CDR2 SVGAGI. CDR3 coding DNA: TGTGCCAGCAGTAAAGGACTAGCGGGAGACGAGCAGTACTTC. It is translated as CASSKGLAGDEQYF.